These T cell receptor beta chains were read from a single sample in a study of blood T cell repertoires in COVID-19. TCRdb's copy holds only in-frame clones and misses some; the assay was immunoSEQ multiplex PCR. Among 210,000 or so clones listed, nearly 90% were seen once. The sequencing input was PBMCs or T cells enriched from blood (not recorded which). These receptors originate from a young man who had recovered from COVID-19. CDR3s include the opening cysteine and the closing phenylalanine or tryptophan. D genes are given only for firm matches. Expanded clones are given a class, and other clones once, few, many or no size at all.

abundance,d_gene,v_gene,j_gene,CDR3nt,CDR3aa
once,TRBD1,TRBV28,TRBJ2-7,TGTGCCAGCAAACCCGGGGACAGGGGCTACGAGCAGTACTTC,CASKPGDRGYEQYF
-,TRBD2,TRBV13,TRBJ2-3,TGTGCCAGCAGCTTCATAGCGGGATTCTCCACAGATACGCAGTATTTT,CASSFIAGFSTDTQYF
-,TRBD2,TRBV7-9,TRBJ2-7,TGTGCCAGCAACCCCATCGGGGGGGGTACCTACGAGCAGTACTTC,CASNPIGGGTYEQYF
-,-,TRBV4-3,TRBJ1-2,TGCGCCAGCAGCCAAGATGGGGGCCCCACGGGGGGCTACACCTTC,CASSQDGGPTGGYTF
-,-,TRBV2,TRBJ1-4,TGTGCCAGCAGTGCGAACTTACCCGGGGGTAATGAAAAACTGTTTTTT,CASSANLPGGNEKLFF
-,TRBD2,TRBV30,TRBJ2-2,TGTGCCTGGAATAAGCGGGGGGACACCGGGGAGCTGTTTTTT,CAWNKRGDTGELFF
-,TRBD2,TRBV19,TRBJ2-2,TGTGCCAGTAGTCCCCTTGGTAGCGGGAGGGCAAAAACCGGGGAGCTGTTTTTT,CASSPLGSGRAKTGELFF
-,TRBD2,TRBV19,TRBJ2-1,TGTGCCAGTAGCCACAGAGGGACTAGCCATTCGGGGGAGCAGTTCTTC,CASSHRGTSHSGEQFF
-,-,TRBV19,TRBJ1-2,TGTGCCAGTAGTCGGACAGCCATTAACTATGGCTACACCTTC,CASSRTAINYGYTF
-,TRBD2,TRBV29-1,TRBJ2-7,TGCAGCGTCGCAGCGGGAGTCAGCTACGAGCAGTACTTC,CSVAAGVSYEQYF
once,TRBD2,TRBV7-9,TRBJ2-4,TGTGCCAGCAGCTTAGAAGCTAGCGGGCTCATTCAGTACTTC,CASSLEASGLIQYF
-,TRBD1,TRBV5-1,TRBJ2-4,TGCGCCAGCAGCGAGTCGTCTGCTTTTCTACCGACAGGGCTAGCCAAAAACATTCAGTACTTC,CASSESSAFLPTGLAKNIQYF
-,TRBD1,TRBV5-1,TRBJ2-1,TGCGCCAGCAGCTCCGGACAGGGGCGCAATGAGCAGTTCTTC,CASSSGQGRNEQFF
-,TRBD2,TRBV19,TRBJ2-5,TGTGCCAGCGGGAGGGATCGACAAGAGACCCAGTACTTC,CASGRDRQETQYF
-,-,TRBV30,TRBJ1-2,TGTGCCTGGAGTGCAGGGACACTAATTTATGGCTACACCTTC,CAWSAGTLIYGYTF
-,TRBD2,TRBV7-9,TRBJ2-1,TGTGCCAGCAGCCGAAATCGGGGGGGAGTCGCGTGGAATGAGCAGTTCTTC,CASSRNRGGVAWNEQFF
-,-,TRBV7-2,TRBJ2-7,TGTGCCAGCAGCTTATTCCGACAGGGAGGTAACGAGCAGTACTTC,CASSLFRQGGNEQYF
-,-,TRBV14,TRBJ1-1,TGTGCCAGCAGCCACCGACAGAAGAACACTGAAGCTTTCTTT,CASSHRQKNTEAFF
once,TRBD2,TRBV9,TRBJ2-3,TGTGCCAGCAGCGTTAGCGGGAGTTCAGATACGCAGTATTTT,CASSVSGSSDTQYF
-,-,TRBV28,TRBJ2-2,TGTGCCAGCACGGGAATGGCGAACACCGGGGAGCTGTTTTTT,CASTGMANTGELFF
-,-,TRBV7-9,TRBJ1-2,TGTGCCAGCAGCGGTGGGACACGGGACCTCTATGGCTACACCTTC,CASSGGTRDLYGYTF
-,TRBD1,TRBV11-2,TRBJ2-7,TGTGCCAGCAGCTTAGGGGACAGGGTTCCCTACGAGCAGTACTTC,CASSLGDRVPYEQYF
-,-,TRBV14,TRBJ1-2,TGTGCCAGCAGCCCCTCCGGGACAAATGGCTACACCTTC,CASSPSGTNGYTF
-,TRBD2,TRBV7-8,TRBJ2-1,TGTGCCAGCAGCCCGAGAGGCAGCGGGAGAGACGATGAGCAGTTCTTC,CASSPRGSGRDDEQFF
few,TRBD1,TRBV4-1,TRBJ1-2,TGCGCCAGCAGCCAAGAGACAGGGCCCGTATATGGCTACACCTTC,CASSQETGPVYGYTF
-,-,TRBV9,TRBJ1-2,TGTGCCAGCAGCCCAGAACCGGGCTATGGCTACACCTTC,CASSPEPGYGYTF
-,TRBD2,TRBV29-1,TRBJ2-1,TGCAGCGTTGAAAAACTAGCGGGAATCGGTGAGCAGTTCTTC,CSVEKLAGIGEQFF
-,TRBD1,TRBV6-4,TRBJ2-7,TGTGCCAGCAGTGCCCAGACAGGGAAGATCTCCTACGAGCAGTACTTC,CASSAQTGKISYEQYF
-,TRBD1,TRBV19,TRBJ2-7,TGTGCCGAAAATTACAGGGGGCTTCTGGCAACCTACGAGCAGTACTTC,CAENYRGLLATYEQYF
-,TRBD1,TRBV4-2,TRBJ1-2,TGTGCCAGCAGCCAGGGTGGTGGGACAGGAGAAACTAACTATGGCTACACCTTC,CASSQGGGTGETNYGYTF
-,TRBD2,TRBV7-9,TRBJ2-5,TGTGCCAGCAGCTTAACGGTAGCGGGGCAAGAGACCCAGTACTTC,CASSLTVAGQETQYF